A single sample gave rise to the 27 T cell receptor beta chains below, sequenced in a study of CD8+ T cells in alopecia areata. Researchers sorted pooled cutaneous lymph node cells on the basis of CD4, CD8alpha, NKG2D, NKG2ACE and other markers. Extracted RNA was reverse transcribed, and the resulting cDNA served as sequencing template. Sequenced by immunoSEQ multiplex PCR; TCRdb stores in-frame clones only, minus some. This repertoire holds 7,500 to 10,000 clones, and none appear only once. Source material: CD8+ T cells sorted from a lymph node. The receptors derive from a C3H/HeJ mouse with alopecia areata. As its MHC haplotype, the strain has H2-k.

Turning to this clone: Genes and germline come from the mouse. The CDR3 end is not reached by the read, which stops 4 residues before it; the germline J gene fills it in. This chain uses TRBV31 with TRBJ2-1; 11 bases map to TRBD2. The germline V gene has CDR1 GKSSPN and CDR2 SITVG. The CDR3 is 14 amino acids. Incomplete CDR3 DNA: TGTGCCTGGAGTTGGGACTGGGGGAAGACT. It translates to CAWSWDWGKT. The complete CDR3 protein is CAWSWDWGKTEQFF. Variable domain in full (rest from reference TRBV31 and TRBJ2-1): AQTIHQWPVAEIKAVGSPLSLGCTIKGKSSPNLYWYWQATGGTLQQLFYSITVGQVESVVQLNLSASRPKDDQFILSTEKLLLSHSGFYLCAWSWDWGKTEQFFGPGTRLTVL.

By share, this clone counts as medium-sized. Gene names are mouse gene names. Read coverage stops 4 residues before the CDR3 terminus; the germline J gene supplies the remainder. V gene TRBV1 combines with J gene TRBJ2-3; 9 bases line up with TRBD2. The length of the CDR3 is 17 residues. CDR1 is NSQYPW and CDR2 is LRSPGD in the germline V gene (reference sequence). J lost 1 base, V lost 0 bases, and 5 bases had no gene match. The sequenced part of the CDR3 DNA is TGCACCTGCAGTGCAGATCCTGGGGGGGACGGTGCAGAA. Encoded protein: CTCSADPGGDGAE. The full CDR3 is CTCSADPGGDGAETLYF.

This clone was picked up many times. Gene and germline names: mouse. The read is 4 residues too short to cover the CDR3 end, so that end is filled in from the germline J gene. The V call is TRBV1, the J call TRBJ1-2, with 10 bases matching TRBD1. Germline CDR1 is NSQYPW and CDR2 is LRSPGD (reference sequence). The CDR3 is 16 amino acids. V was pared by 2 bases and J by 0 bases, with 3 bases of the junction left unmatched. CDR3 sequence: CTCSAIGTGANSDYTF. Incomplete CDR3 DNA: TGCACCTGCAGTGCAATCGGGACAGGGGCAAACTCC.

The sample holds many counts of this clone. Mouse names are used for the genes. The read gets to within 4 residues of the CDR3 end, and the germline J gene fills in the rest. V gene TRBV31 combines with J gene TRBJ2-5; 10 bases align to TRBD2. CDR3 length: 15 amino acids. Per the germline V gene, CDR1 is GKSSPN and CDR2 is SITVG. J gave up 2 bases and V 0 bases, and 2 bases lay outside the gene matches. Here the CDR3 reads CAWSLWTGGQDTQYF. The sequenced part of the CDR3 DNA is TGTGCCTGGAGTCTATGGACTGGGGGCCAAGAC.

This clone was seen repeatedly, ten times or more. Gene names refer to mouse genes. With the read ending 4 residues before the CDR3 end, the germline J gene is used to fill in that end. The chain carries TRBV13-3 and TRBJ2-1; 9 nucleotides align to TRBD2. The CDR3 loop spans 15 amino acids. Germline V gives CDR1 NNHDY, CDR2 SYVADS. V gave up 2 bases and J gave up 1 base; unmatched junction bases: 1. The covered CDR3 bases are TGTGCCAGCAGTGACGACTGGGGGAACTATGCT. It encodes CASSDDWGNYA. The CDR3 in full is CASSDDWGNYAEQFF.

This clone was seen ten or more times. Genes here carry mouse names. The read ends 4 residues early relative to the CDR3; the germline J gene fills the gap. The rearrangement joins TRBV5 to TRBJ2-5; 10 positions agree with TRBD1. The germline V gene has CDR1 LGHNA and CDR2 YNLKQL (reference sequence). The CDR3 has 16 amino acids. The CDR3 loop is CASSPSPTGGSDTQYF. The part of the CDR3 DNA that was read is TGTGCCAGCAGCCCGTCCCCGACAGGGGGCTCGGAC.

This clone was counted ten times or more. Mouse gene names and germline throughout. The CDR3 protein is CASSDGQNQDTQYF. The sequenced part of the CDR3 DNA is TGTGCCAGCAGTGATGGACAAAACCAAGAC. The gene calls are TRBV13-3 and TRBJ2-5; D is ambiguous. The CDR3 end lies 4 residues beyond the end of the read and is filled in from the germline J gene. This CDR3 spans 14 amino acids. V lost 0 bases and J 0 bases, leaving 5 bases between the germline ends. Germline CDR1 reads NNHDY; CDR2 reads SYVADS. Supplemented by reference TRBV13-3 and TRBJ2-5, the full variable domain reads EAAVTQSPRSKVAVTGGKVTLSCHQTNNHDYMYWYRQDTGHGLRLIHYSYVADSTEKGDIPDGYKASRPSQENFSLILELASLSQTAVYFCASSDGQNQDTQYFGPGTRLLVL.

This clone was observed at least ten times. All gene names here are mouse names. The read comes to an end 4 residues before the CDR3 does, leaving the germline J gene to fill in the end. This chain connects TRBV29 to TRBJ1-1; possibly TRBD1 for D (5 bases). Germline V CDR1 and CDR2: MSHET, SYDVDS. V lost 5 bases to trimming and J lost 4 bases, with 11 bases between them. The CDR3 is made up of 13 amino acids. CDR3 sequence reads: CASSPGGVTEVFF. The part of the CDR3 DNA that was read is TGTGCTAGCAGTCCGGGGGGGGTCACA.

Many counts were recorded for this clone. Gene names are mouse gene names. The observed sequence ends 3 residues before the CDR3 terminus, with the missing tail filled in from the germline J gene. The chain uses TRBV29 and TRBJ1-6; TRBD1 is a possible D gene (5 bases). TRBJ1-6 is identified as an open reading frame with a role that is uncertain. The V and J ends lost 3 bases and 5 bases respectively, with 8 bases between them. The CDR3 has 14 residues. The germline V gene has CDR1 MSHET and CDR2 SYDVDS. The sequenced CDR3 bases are TGTGCTAGCAGTTTCGCAGGGAATAATTCGCCC. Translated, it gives CASSFAGNNSP. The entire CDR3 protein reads CASSFAGNNSPLYF.

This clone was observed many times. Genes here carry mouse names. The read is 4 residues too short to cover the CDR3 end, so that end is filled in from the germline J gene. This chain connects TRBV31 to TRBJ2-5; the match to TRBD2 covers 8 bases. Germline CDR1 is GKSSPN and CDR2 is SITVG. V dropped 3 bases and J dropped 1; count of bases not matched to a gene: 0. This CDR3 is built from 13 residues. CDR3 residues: CAWSWGDQDTQYF. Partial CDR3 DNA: TGTGCCTGGAGCTGGGGGGACCAAGAC.

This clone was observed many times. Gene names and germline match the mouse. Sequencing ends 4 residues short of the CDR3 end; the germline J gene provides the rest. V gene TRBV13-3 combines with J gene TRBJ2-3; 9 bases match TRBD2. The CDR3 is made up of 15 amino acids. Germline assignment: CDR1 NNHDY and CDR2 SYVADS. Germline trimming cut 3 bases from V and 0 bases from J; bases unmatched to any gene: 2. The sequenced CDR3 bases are TGTGCCAGCAGTGGGACTGGGGATAGTGCAGAA. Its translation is CASSGTGDSAE. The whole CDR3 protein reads CASSGTGDSAETLYF.

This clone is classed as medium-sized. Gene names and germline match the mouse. CDR3 in amino acids: CASSALGGRSYEQYF. CDR3 bases read: TGTGCCAGCAGTGCCCTGGGGGGGCGCTCCTAT. This sequence joins TRBV13-3 and TRBJ2-7; the match to TRBD2 covers 10 bases. Coverage ceases 4 residues before the CDR3 finishes, and the germline J gene fills in the end. The ends lost 3 bases at V and 0 bases at J; junction bases unmatched: 3. Per the germline V gene, CDR1 is NNHDY and CDR2 is SYVADS. The CDR3 loop spans 15 amino acids.

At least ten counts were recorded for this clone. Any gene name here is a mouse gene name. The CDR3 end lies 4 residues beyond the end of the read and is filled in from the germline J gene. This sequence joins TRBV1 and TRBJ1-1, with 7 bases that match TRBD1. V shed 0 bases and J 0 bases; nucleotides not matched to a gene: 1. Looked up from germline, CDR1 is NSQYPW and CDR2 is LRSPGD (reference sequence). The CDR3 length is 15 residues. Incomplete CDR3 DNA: TGCACCTGCAGTGCAGATCAGGGGGCAAACACA. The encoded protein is CTCSADQGANT. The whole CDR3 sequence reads CTCSADQGANTEVFF. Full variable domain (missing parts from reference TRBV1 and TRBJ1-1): VTLLEQNPRWRLVPRGQAVNLRCILKNSQYPWMSWYQQDLQKQLQWLFTLRSPGDKEVKSLPGADYLATRVTDTELRLQVANMSQGRTLYCTCSADQGANTEVFFGKGTRLTVV.

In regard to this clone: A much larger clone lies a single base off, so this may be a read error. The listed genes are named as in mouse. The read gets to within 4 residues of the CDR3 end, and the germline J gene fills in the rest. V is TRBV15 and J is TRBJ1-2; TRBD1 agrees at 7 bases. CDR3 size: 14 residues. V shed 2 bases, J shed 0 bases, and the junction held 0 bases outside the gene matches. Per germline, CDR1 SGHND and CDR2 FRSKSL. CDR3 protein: CASSLQGANSDYTF. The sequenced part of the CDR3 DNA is TGTGCCAGCAGTTTACAGGGGGCAAACTCC.

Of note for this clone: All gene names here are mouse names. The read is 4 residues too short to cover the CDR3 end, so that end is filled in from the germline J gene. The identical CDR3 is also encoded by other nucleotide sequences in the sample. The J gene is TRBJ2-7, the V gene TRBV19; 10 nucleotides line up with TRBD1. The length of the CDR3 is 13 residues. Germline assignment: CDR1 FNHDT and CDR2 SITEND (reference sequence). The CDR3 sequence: CASSRDRGDEQYF. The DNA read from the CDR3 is TGTGCCAGCAGCCGGGACAGGGGTGAT.

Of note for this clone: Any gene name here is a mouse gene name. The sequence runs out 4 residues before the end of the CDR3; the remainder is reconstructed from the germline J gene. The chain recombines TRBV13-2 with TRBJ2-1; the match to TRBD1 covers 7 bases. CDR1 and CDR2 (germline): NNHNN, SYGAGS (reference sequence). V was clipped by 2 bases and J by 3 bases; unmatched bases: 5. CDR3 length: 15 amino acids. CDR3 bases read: TGTGCCAGCGGTGAGCCGGGACAGATCTATGCT. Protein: CASGEPGQIYA. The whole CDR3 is CASGEPGQIYAEQFF.

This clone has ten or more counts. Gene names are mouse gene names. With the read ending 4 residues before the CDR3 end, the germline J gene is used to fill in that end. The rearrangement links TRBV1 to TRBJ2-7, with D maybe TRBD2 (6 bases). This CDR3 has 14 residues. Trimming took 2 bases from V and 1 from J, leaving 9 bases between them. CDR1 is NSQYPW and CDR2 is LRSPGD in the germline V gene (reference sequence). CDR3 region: CTCSAFWGSYEQYF. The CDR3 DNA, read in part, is TGCACCTGCAGTGCATTCTGGGGTTCCTAT.

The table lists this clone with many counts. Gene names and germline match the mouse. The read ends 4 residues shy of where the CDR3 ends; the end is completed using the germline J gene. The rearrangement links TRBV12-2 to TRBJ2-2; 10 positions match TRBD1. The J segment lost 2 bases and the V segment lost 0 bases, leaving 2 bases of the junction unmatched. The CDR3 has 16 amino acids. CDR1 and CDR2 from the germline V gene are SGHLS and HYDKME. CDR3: CASSLPGQGNTGQLYF. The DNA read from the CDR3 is TGTGCCAGCTCTCTCCCGGGACAGGGGAACACCGGG.

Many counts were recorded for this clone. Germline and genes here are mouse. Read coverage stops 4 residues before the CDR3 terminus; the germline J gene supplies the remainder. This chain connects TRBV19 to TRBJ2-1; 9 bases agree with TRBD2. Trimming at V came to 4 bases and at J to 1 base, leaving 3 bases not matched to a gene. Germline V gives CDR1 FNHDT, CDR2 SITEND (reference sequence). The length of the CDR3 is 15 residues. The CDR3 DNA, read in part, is TGTGCCAGCAGTCACTGGGGGGAGAACTATGCT. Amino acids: CASSHWGENYA. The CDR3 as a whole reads CASSHWGENYAEQFF.

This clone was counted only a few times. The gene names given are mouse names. The sequenced part of the CDR3 DNA is TGTGCCTGGGGGGGACTGGGCCACTATGCT. It translates to CAWGGLGHYA. The CDR3 as a whole reads CAWGGLGHYAEQFF. The chain links TRBV31 to TRBJ2-1, with 9 bases aligning to TRBD2. The read terminates 4 residues before the CDR3 end, so the remaining end is supplied by the germline J gene. The germline CDR1 and CDR2 sequences are GKSSPN and SITVG. Trimming cost V 5 bases and J 2 bases; bases outside gene matches: 4. The CDR3 covers 14 residues.

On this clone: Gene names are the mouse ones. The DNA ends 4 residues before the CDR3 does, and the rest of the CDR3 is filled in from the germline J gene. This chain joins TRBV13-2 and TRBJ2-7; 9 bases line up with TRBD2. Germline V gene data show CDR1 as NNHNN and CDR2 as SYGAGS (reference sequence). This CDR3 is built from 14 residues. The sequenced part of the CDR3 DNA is TGTGCCAGCGGTGAACCGGGACTGGGATAT. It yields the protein CASGEPGLGY. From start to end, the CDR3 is CASGEPGLGYEQYF.

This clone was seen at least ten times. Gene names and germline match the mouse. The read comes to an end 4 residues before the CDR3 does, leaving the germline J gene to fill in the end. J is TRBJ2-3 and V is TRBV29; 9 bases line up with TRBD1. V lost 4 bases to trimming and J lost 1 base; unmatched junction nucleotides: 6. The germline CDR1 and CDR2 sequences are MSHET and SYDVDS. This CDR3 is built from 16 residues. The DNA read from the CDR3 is TGTGCTAGCAGTTACGGACAGGGGAGGGGTGCAGAA. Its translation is CASSYGQGRGAE. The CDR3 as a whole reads CASSYGQGRGAETLYF.

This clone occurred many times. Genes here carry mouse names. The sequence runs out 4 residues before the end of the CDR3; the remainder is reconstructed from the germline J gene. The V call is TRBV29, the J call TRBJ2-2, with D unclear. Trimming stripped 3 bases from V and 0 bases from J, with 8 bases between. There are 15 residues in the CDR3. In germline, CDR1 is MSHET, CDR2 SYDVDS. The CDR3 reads CASSFPEANTGQLYF. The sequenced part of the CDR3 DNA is TGTGCTAGCAGTTTTCCAGAAGCAAACACCGGG.

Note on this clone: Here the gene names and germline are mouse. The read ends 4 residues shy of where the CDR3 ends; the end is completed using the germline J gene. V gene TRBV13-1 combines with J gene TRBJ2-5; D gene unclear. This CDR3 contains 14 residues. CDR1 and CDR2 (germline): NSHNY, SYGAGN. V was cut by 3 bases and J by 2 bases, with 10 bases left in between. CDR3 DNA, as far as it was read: TGTGCCAGCAGTGCTGGCACATTCCAAGAC. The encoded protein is CASSAGTFQD. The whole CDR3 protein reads CASSAGTFQDTQYF.

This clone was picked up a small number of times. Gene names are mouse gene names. Incomplete CDR3 DNA: TGTGCCTGGAGTCTAGACTGGGGGGTTAACCAAGAC. This encodes CAWSLDWGVNQD. The entire CDR3 sequence reads CAWSLDWGVNQDTQYF. The chain combines TRBV31 with TRBJ2-5, with 10 nucleotides matching TRBD2. The read is 4 residues too short to cover the CDR3 end, so that end is filled in from the germline J gene. After removal of 0 bases from V and 0 bases from J, the junction contained 3 bases not matched to a gene. The CDR3 is 16 residues long. The germline V gene encodes CDR1 GKSSPN and CDR2 SITVG.

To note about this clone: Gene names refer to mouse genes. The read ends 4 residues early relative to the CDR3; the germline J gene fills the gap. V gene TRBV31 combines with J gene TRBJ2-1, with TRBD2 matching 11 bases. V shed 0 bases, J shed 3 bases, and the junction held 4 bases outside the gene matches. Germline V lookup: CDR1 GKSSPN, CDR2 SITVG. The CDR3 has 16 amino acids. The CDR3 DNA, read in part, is TGTGCCTGGAGTCTTATGGGACTGGGGGTCTATGCT. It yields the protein CAWSLMGLGVYA. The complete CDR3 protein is CAWSLMGLGVYAEQFF.

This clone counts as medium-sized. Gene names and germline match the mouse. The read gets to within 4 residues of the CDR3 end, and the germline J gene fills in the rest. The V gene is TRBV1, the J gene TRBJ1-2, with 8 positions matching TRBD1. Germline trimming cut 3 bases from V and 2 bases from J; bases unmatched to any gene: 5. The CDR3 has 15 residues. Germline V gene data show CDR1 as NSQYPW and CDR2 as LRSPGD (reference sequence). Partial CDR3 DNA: TGCACCTGCAGTGCCTCAGGGGGCGGCAACTCC. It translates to CTCSASGGGNS. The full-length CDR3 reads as CTCSASGGGNSDYTF.